These 8 T cell receptor beta chains originate from one sample sequenced in a study of T cells in Graves' hyperthyroidism and ophthalmopathy. The CDR3 regions of TCR beta were amplified from RNA transcripts. The HTBI primer set served for first-round RT-PCR of the TCR CDR3. TCRdb reprocessed the multiplex PCR reads via MiXCR and lists one record per CDR3 protein. This table has around 340,000 distinct CDR3 sequences, about a sixth appearing once. The sequenced material came from blood. The receptors derive from a woman in her thirties with Graves' hyperthyroidism that later progressed to Graves' ophthalmopathy.

In this sample, this clonotype turned up many times. The rearrangement joins TRBV10-3 to TRBJ2-2, with D perhaps TRBD2 (5 bases). The CDR3 loop spans 14 amino acids. CDR1 ENHRY and CDR2 SYGVKD come from the germline V gene. V lost 0 bases and J lost 5, with 7 bases in between. The CDR3 bases are TGTGCCATCAGTGAGTCCCCGGGGACCGGGGAGCTGTTTTTT. It specifies CAISESPGTGELFF.

This clonotype was observed many times. The chain has TRBV20-1 and TRBJ2-7; 9 nucleotides match TRBD1. The germline V gene encodes CDR1 DFQATT and CDR2 SNEGSKA (reference sequence). The J segment lost 9 bases and the V segment lost 4 bases, leaving 7 bases of the junction unmatched. This CDR3 is built from 12 residues. The CDR3 sequence: CSATEGQGWQYF. CDR3 in DNA: TGCAGTGCTACTGAGGGACAGGGTTGGCAGTACTTC.

This clonotype was seen ten or more times. The chain uses TRBV6-1 and TRBJ2-3; either TRBD1 or TRBD2 may fit D (5 bases each). The CDR3 extends over 16 amino acids. Germline loops: CDR1 MNHNS, CDR2 SASEGT. The V end was cut by 4 bases, the J end by 2 bases, with 16 bases between. The CDR3 DNA reads as TGTGCCAGCAGTGCGGGGACCGGGACCGCCACAGATACGCAGTATTTT. Protein sequence: CASSAGTGTATDTQYF.

This clonotype was found a few times. This chain uses TRBV19 with TRBJ2-7; 7 bases are shared with TRBD2. Germline CDR1 LNHDA, CDR2 SQIVND (reference sequence). Trimming cost V 5 bases and J 4 bases; bases outside gene matches: 8. This CDR3 has 14 amino acids. CDR3: CASSPSFGGYEQYF. CDR3 in DNA: TGTGCCAGTAGTCCGAGTTTCGGGGGGTACGAGCAGTACTTC.

This clonotype was detected only a few times. A much larger clone is a single base away; this may be a read error. The V gene is TRBV10-3, the J gene TRBJ1-2; 7 bases map to TRBD1. Trimming at V came to 4 bases and at J to 3 bases, leaving 11 bases not matched to a gene. The CDR3 has 16 amino acids. Germline CDR1 ENHRY, CDR2 SYGVKD. The CDR3, as DNA: TGTGCCATCAGTGGGCTCAGACAGGGTCTCGACTATGGCTACACCTTC. Protein: CAISGLRQGLDYGYTF.

In this sample, this clonotype turned up many times. The V gene is TRBV18, the J gene TRBJ2-3; D is unresolved. With 1 base removed from V and 2 bases from J, the gap between germline ends came to 13 bases. The CDR3 is 16 residues long. Germline V gene sequence: CDR1 KGHSH, CDR2 LQKENI. CDR3 protein: CASSPLAGPYTDTQYF. The CDR3 nucleotides read TGTGCCAGCTCACCACTAGCTGGCCCCTACACAGATACGCAGTATTTT.

This clonotype appeared many times. The chain carries TRBV9 and TRBJ2-3; D may be TRBD2 (6 bases). CDR3 size: 16 residues. The V end was cut by 1 base, the J end by 6 bases, with 18 bases between. Per germline, CDR1 SGDLS and CDR2 YYNGEE. This CDR3 reads CASSVTGVVLSDTQYF. The CDR3 nucleotides are TGTGCCAGCAGCGTAACGGGGGTAGTTTTGTCGGATACGCAGTATTTT.

At least ten counts were recorded for this clonotype. The chain uses TRBV6-1 and TRBJ1-1; D is undetermined. There are 12 residues in the CDR3. CDR1 is MNHNS, CDR2 SASEGT, per germline. Trimming removed 6 bases from V and 3 bases from J, with 8 bases in between. Here the CDR3 reads CASRRSDTEAFF. DNA of the CDR3: TGTGCCAGCAGACGGTCGGACACTGAAGCTTTCTTT.